A single sample is the source of the 21 T cell receptor beta chains below, sequenced in a study of blood T cell repertoires in COVID-19. Profiling relied on immunoSEQ multiplex PCR, and the TCRdb table lists in-frame clones only, not all of them. The sample includes fewer than 150,000 clones, about 77% of them seen just once. Sequencing was done on a sample of peripheral blood. Receptor source: an elderly man with acute or convalescent COVID-19.

The chain combines TRBV28 with TRBJ1-5; 12 nucleotides agree with TRBD1. The germline V gene encodes CDR1 MDHEN and CDR2 SYDVKM. CDR3 length: 16 residues. V was clipped by 6 bases and J by 5 bases; unmatched bases: 8. The CDR3 is CASSGPGTGGYQPQHF. As DNA, the CDR3 is TGTGCCAGCAGCGGGCCCGGGACAGGGGGCTATCAGCCCCAGCATTTT.

The chain employs TRBV30 and TRBJ2-5; TRBD1 matches at 8 bases. There are 17 residues in the CDR3. Germline V CDR1 and CDR2: GTSNPN, SVGIG (reference sequence). The V gene end was trimmed by 4 bases and the J gene end by 5 bases; junction bases not matched to a gene: 18. CDR3 DNA sequence: TGTGCCTGGAACCGACAGGGGATGGCCGCGGCCCGGGAGACCCAGTACTTC. Encoded protein: CAWNRQGMAAARETQYF.

A few counts support this clone. V usage is TRBV13 and J usage is TRBJ2-1; tentative D call: TRBD2 (5 bases). The ends were cut back, 1 base at V and 0 bases at J, with 10 bases in the middle. The germline V gene has CDR1 PRHDT and CDR2 FYEKMQ (reference sequence). This CDR3 region has 16 residues. For the CDR3, the DNA is TGTGCCAGCAGCTTAGTGTCGGGAAGCTCCTACAATGAGCAGTTCTTC. This sequence encodes CASSLVSGSSYNEQFF.

The V call is TRBV9, the J call TRBJ2-2; the match to TRBD1 covers 10 bases. Germline values: CDR1 SGDLS, CDR2 YYNGEE. This CDR3 is built from 15 residues. V lost 5 bases to trimming and J lost 5 bases; unmatched junction nucleotides: 6. CDR3 sequence (DNA): TGTGCCAGCAGACCGGGACAGGGGTTGACCGGGGAGCTGTTTTTT. Translated: CASRPGQGLTGELFF.

The genes are TRBV28 and TRBJ2-3; D possibly corresponds to TRBD2 (6 bases). The V gene's germline CDR1 is MDHEN and CDR2 SYDVKM. With 5 bases removed from V and 2 bases from J, the gap between germline ends came to 14 bases. The CDR3 loop spans 15 amino acids. The CDR3 spells CASSPAGGATDTQYF. The CDR3 DNA reads TGTGCCAGCAGTCCCGCCGGAGGGGCCACAGATACGCAGTATTTT.

This chain connects TRBV28 to TRBJ2-3; D not resolved. V was pared by 6 bases and J by 0 bases, with 13 bases between. Germline CDR1 is MDHEN and CDR2 is SYDVKM. The CDR3 is made up of 15 amino acids. CDR3 in DNA: TGTGCCAGCAGCCCCTTGGGCAGAAGCACAGATACGCAGTATTTT. Its translation is CASSPLGRSTDTQYF.

The V gene is TRBV6-5, the J gene TRBJ2-2, with TRBD2 identical over 7 bases. With V trimmed by 0 bases and J by 6 bases, 4 bases remained unmatched. CDR1 is MNHEY, CDR2 SVGAGI, per germline. The CDR3 is made up of 15 amino acids. CDR3 sequence: CASSYSGGIAGELFF. CDR3 sequence (DNA): TGTGCCAGCAGTTACTCGGGAGGGATCGCCGGGGAGCTGTTTTTT.

The chain has TRBV28 and TRBJ2-3; D might be TRBD2 (6 bases). Germline lookup yields CDR1 MDHEN and CDR2 SYDVKM. The CDR3 is made up of 16 amino acids. Between the trimmed V and J ends, which lost 3 bases and 8 bases, there was a span of 21 bases. CDR3 protein: CASSFSSGRMPGTQYF. The CDR3 DNA is TGTGCCAGCAGTTTTTCGTCGGGGAGGATGCCGGGTACGCAGTATTTT.

The chain is built from TRBV11-2 and TRBJ2-3, with 8 bases aligning to TRBD2. Germline CDR1 reads SGHAT; CDR2 reads FQNNGV. V lost 5 bases, J lost 2 bases, and 6 bases stayed unmatched. This CDR3 contains 15 residues. The DNA for the CDR3 is TGTGCCAGCAGCGACGGGGGGGCCCTCACAGATACGCAGTATTTT. This translates into CASSDGGALTDTQYF.

The rearrangement uses TRBV11-2 and TRBJ2-7; a possible D gene is TRBD1 (6 bases). V shed 5 bases and J shed 2 bases, with 13 bases lying between them. The germline gives CDR1 SGHAT, CDR2 FQNNGV. The CDR3 loop spans 14 amino acids. The CDR3 DNA reads as TGTGCCAGCAGCCTGTACCAGGGGCCCTACGAGCAGTACTTC. This codes for CASSLYQGPYEQYF.

The gene calls are TRBV28 and TRBJ2-7; TRBD2 is a possible D gene (6 bases). Germline V lookup: CDR1 MDHEN, CDR2 SYDVKM. Trimming pared 6 bases from V and 9 bases from J, leaving 21 bases between. CDR3 length: 14 residues. CDR3 protein: CASRPEGPFTGQYF. The CDR3 DNA sequence: TGTGCCAGCAGACCGGAGGGCCCCTTTACGGGGCAGTACTTC.

J is TRBJ1-2 and V is TRBV4-2; D is ambiguous. This CDR3 region has 15 residues. V was trimmed by 6 bases and J by 0 bases, leaving 14 bases between them. Germline lookup yields CDR1 LGHNA and CDR2 YNFKEQ. In DNA, the CDR3 is TGTGCCAGCAGTCTAACTGGGAGTTCTAACTATGGCTACACCTTC. Translating it yields CASSLTGSSNYGYTF.

The rearrangement links TRBV7-9 to TRBJ1-6, with D uncertain. V was clipped by 3 bases and J by 10 bases, with 10 bases between them. The germline V gene encodes CDR1 SEHNR and CDR2 FQNEAQ (reference sequence). The CDR3 has 13 residues. As DNA, the CDR3 is TGTGCCAGCAGCTTTCCGGGTAACTCACCCCTCCACTTT. It is translated as CASSFPGNSPLHF.

The V gene is TRBV13, the J gene TRBJ2-3; D might be TRBD2 (6 bases). V shed 2 bases and J shed 3 bases, with 12 bases lying between them. Germline V gene sequence: CDR1 PRHDT, CDR2 FYEKMQ (reference sequence). The CDR3 covers 15 residues. The CDR3 reads CASSLSVEGTDTQYF. CDR3 DNA: TGTGCCAGCAGCTTAAGTGTGGAGGGGACAGATACGCAGTATTTT.

The chain couples TRBV29-1 to TRBJ2-5; D unclear. V lost 1 base to trimming and J lost 1 base, with 7 bases between them. CDR3 length equals 13 residues. Germline CDR1 and CDR2: SQVTM and ANQGSEA. The CDR3 nucleotides read TGCAGCGTTGAAGTTCCCGTCCAAGAGACCCAGTACTTC. Residues: CSVEVPVQETQYF.

The V and J genes are TRBV5-5 and TRBJ1-6; D might be TRBD1 (6 bases). Germline-derived CDR1 and CDR2 are SGHKS and YYEKEE (reference sequence). CDR3 length: 15 residues. V dropped 3 bases and J dropped 5 bases, with 12 bases sitting between them. CDR3 in amino acids: CASSWGTHDNSPLHF. The CDR3 DNA sequence: TGTGCCAGCAGCTGGGGGACACACGATAATTCACCCCTCCACTTT.

V usage is TRBV5-1 and J usage is TRBJ2-7; no definite D call. The CDR3 contains 14 residues. Trimming left V 1 base short and J 6 bases short, with 14 bases between. Germline V gives CDR1 SGHRS, CDR2 YFSETQ. CDR3 bases: TGCGCCAGCAGCTTGCGCACCGCCTCGGGCGAGCAGTACTTC. This codes for CASSLRTASGEQYF.

V and J are TRBV5-6 and TRBJ2-2; TRBD1 agrees at 9 bases. Germline-derived CDR1 and CDR2 are SGHDT and YYEEEE. V dropped 4 bases and J dropped 5; count of bases not matched to a gene: 18. This CDR3 contains 19 residues. The CDR3 DNA sequence: TGTGCCAGCAGCGGATCTTGGCCCGGCTACAGGGGGCAAACCGGGGAGCTGTTTTTT. Amino acid sequence: CASSGSWPGYRGQTGELFF. Using reference TRBV5-6 and TRBJ2-2 for the parts outside the CDR3, the full variable domain is DAGVTQSPTHLIKTRGQQVTLRCSPKSGHDTVSWYQQALGQGPQFIFQYYEEEERQRGNFPDRFSGHQFPNYSSELNVNALLLGDSALYLCASSGSWPGYRGQTGELFFGEGSRLTVL.

CDR3 nucleotides: TGTGCCAGCAGTGAACTAGGGGGCGCAGACTCACCCCTCCACTTT. Its translation: CASSELGGADSPLHF. The chain is built from TRBV6-1 and TRBJ1-6, with 7 bases lining up with TRBD1. Germline V lookup: CDR1 MNHNS, CDR2 SASEGT. The V and J ends lost 2 bases and 10 bases, in that order; junction bases with no gene match: 8. The CDR3 has 15 amino acids.

The V and J genes are TRBV9 and TRBJ2-3; 12 bases are a match to TRBD2. The junction had 14 bases not matched to a gene; V was cut back by 6 bases and J by 3 bases. This CDR3 is 18 amino acids long. CDR1 SGDLS and CDR2 YYNGEE come from the germline V gene. The CDR3 reads CASTSSSLAGGQTDTQYF. CDR3 sequence (DNA): TGTGCCAGCACATCTAGTTCACTAGCGGGGGGTCAGACAGATACGCAGTATTTT.

This chain uses TRBV29-1 with TRBJ2-3; 11 bases align to TRBD2. The germline CDR1 and CDR2 sequences are SQVTM and ANQGSEA. The CDR3 consists of 15 residues. V shed 8 bases and J 4 bases; nucleotides not matched to a gene: 11. CDR3 amino acids: CSTTGTSGVSDTQYF. The CDR3, as DNA: TGCAGCACCACCGGGACTAGCGGTGTGTCAGATACGCAGTATTTT.